The clone carrying this TCR beta chain occurred once. This sample was included in a study of blood T cell repertoires in COVID-19. Background on the study: Samples representing acute and convalescent COVID-19 were sourced from the United States, Italy and Spain. PBMCs, B-cell-depleted T cells, or T cells provided the cDNA or gDNA that made up the material.

Germline values: CDR1 LGHDT, CDR2 YNNKEL (reference sequence). The germline V and J ends were trimmed by 1 base and 8 bases, with 17 bases remaining between them. The CDR3 totals 15 residues. Repertoires were generated with immunoSEQ multiplex PCR, while TCRdb's copy carries only in-frame clones and drops some. The sample has 95,000 to 110,000 clones, around 90% seen once. The rearrangement uses TRBV3-1 (or the pseudogene TRBV3-2) and TRBJ1-2, with D maybe TRBD1 (6 bases). The sequenced sample was peripheral blood. This sequence originates from a human donor in a cohort sampled during active COVID-19. CDR3 in amino acids: CASSQVAGAIRGYTF. As DNA, the CDR3 is TGTGCCAGCAGCCAAGTAGCAGGGGCAATCAGGGGCTACACCTTC.